Listed below are T cell receptor beta chains from one sample, sequenced in a study of cytomegalovirus exposure and HLA in healthy donors. Data came from immunoSEQ multiplex PCR; TCRdb stores just in-frame clones and leaves some out. The sample consists of about 84,000 clones, roughly 78% of them appearing once. The sequenced sample was PBMCs. The origin of the receptors is a male donor in good health and CMV-seropositive. CDR3s include the opening cysteine and the closing phenylalanine or tryptophan. D genes are given only for firm matches. Some rows mark clone size as missing; the rest say once, few, many or name a class of expanded clone.

D	size	V	J	CDR3	DNA
NA	once	TRBV5-4	TRBJ2-5	CASSSGGQGQQETQYF	TGTGCCAGCAGCTCCGGCGGCCAAGGACAACAAGAGACCCAGTACTTC
TRBD2	few	TRBV5-4	TRBJ2-3	CASSSGLAGGRTDTQYF	TGTGCCAGCAGCTCGGGACTAGCGGGAGGCCGCACAGATACGCAGTATTTT
TRBD2	NA	TRBV18	TRBJ2-7	CASSPGTSGTTYEQYF	TGTGCCAGCTCACCAGGGACTAGCGGGACGACCTACGAGCAGTACTTC
TRBD1	few	TRBV5-1	TRBJ1-6	CASSFDRDNSPLHF	TGCGCCAGCAGCTTCGACAGGGACAATTCACCCCTCCACTTT
TRBD2	few	TRBV7-6	TRBJ2-3	CASQRDSTDTQYF	TGTGCCAGCCAGCGGGACAGCACAGATACGCAGTATTTT
TRBD2	NA	TRBV27	TRBJ2-1	CASSPRLAGGSYNEQFF	TGTGCCAGCAGTCCCCGACTAGCGGGGGGTTCCTACAATGAGCAGTTCTTC
NA	NA	TRBV25-1	TRBJ1-5	CASSATCREVQPQHF	TGTGCCAGCAGTGCGACTTGCCGGGAAGTACAGCCCCAGCATTTT
NA	NA	TRBV7-2	TRBJ1-5	CASSLGAGRKQPQHF	TGTGCCAGCAGCTTAGGGGCAGGGCGGAAGCAGCCCCAGCATTTT
NA	NA	TRBV7-2	TRBJ2-3	CASSLLSGLSTDTQYF	TGTGCCAGCAGCTTATTGAGCGGCCTTTCCACAGATACGCAGTATTTT
TRBD2	NA	TRBV9	TRBJ2-2	CASSPSGLAYTGELFF	TGTGCCAGCAGCCCCTCGGGACTAGCTTACACCGGGGAGCTGTTTTTT
NA	NA	TRBV6-6	TRBJ2-2	CASSPSTGWVTGELFF	TGTGCCAGCAGCCCATCGACTGGTTGGGTTACCGGGGAGCTGTTTTTT
NA	few	TRBV11-2	TRBJ2-7	CASSSLVTPSYEQYF	TGTGCCAGCAGCTCCTTAGTCACCCCCTCCTACGAGCAGTACTTC
NA	NA	TRBV2	TRBJ1-2	CASGPGNYGYTF	TGTGCCAGCGGCCCGGGGAACTATGGCTACACCTTC
TRBD1	NA	TRBV5-4	TRBJ2-3	CASSFPGQGITDTQYF	TGTGCCAGCAGCTTCCCGGGACAGGGGATCACAGATACGCAGTATTTT
NA	few	TRBV19	TRBJ1-5	CASNQGGQPQHF	TGTGCCAGTAATCAGGGAGGTCAGCCCCAGCATTTT
NA	once	TRBV7-3	TRBJ2-7	CASSHGSTYEQYF	TGTGCCAGCAGCCACGGGTCTACCTACGAGCAGTACTTC
NA	NA	TRBV27	TRBJ2-1	CASSRDVNEQFF	TGTGCCAGCAGTAGAGATGTCAATGAGCAGTTCTTC
TRBD1	few	TRBV7-4	TRBJ1-5	CASSYTGVDNQPQHF	TGTGCCAGCAGCTACACAGGGGTGGACAATCAGCCCCAGCATTTT
NA	NA	TRBV18	TRBJ1-1	CASSQQKNTEAFF	TGTGCCAGCTCACAACAGAAGAACACTGAAGCTTTCTTT
NA	NA	TRBV11-2	TRBJ2-1	CASSLVQRASYNEQFF	TGTGCCAGCAGCTTAGTTCAGCGAGCCTCCTACAATGAGCAGTTCTTC
NA	few	TRBV5-4	TRBJ2-7	CASSRSWRDKYEQYF	TGTGCCAGCAGCCGGTCGTGGCGGGATAAGTACGAGCAGTACTTC
NA	NA	TRBV5-1	TRBJ2-7	CASSPPGQPSYEQYF	TGCGCCAGCAGCCCACCGGGACAACCGTCCTACGAGCAGTACTTC